This T cell receptor (beta chain) was profiled in a study of shared clonotypes between healthy human individuals. Regarding this clone: Its matching antigen is unknown.

V trimming: 6 bases; J trimming: 4 bases; junction bases outside the gene matches: 7. Germline V CDR1 and CDR2: MNHEY, SMNVEV (reference sequence). The CDR3 length is 14 residues. Study-wide findings and caveats: Against clonotypes common to all four donors, non-shared ones had lower generation probabilities.

The method was immunoSEQ multiplex PCR; TCRdb's version includes in-frame clones alone and lacks a portion of them. The profile shows 2.3 million or so clones, over 90% of them singletons. Free of recent acute infections or vaccinations, the donors were healthy HIV-negative adults. V usage is TRBV27 and J usage is TRBJ1-1; 8 nucleotides match TRBD1. The sequenced sample consisted of naive CD4+ T cells from PBMCs. Subset: CD45RA+ positively selected. The TCR comes from a man aged 18 to 29 in good health. Some clones in this sample may be carry-over from other donors' samples. As DNA, the CDR3 is TGTGCCAGCAGCAGGACAGGGCTAGGCACTGAAGCTTTCTTT. Translating it yields CASSRTGLGTEAFF.